The sequence of this T cell receptor (beta chain) was determined in a study of T-cell memory formation after mild COVID-19 (dated by TCRdb to about 2021). Regarding the study in general: Most TCR sequence clusters were specific to one of the two donors. Two young, previously healthy adult volunteers made up the cohort, one male and one female. In two donors, T-cell clones that expanded and contracted after mild COVID-19 were followed by sequencing TCRalpha and TCRbeta repertoires longitudinally.

PBMCs were isolated by Ficoll-Paque density gradient centrifugation. The germline V gene sets CDR1 to SGHVS and CDR2 to FNYEAQ. V has 5 bases trimmed and J has 4 bases trimmed; junction bases matching no gene number 11. From the cysteine through the phenylalanine, the CDR3 covers 16 amino acids. Only CDR3 DNA remains: 48 bases, in frame from the first base. On this clonotype: No cognate antigen has been identified for it. No qualities accompany the bases; no much larger clone lies one base away.

Paper-wide results and their limitations: From day 15 to 85, contracting clones showed balanced CD4/CD8 phenotypes, whereas a second wave of clones that expanded from day 15 to 37 leaned towards CD4+. Some responding clones were detected in pre-infection memory, which suggested that pre-existing cross-reactive memory T cells had joined the SARS-CoV-2 response. Only two mild cases were covered in the study, and larger cohorts including severe cases with pre-infection samples were considered necessary. The second-wave clones that peaked on day 37 were not confirmed to be SARS-CoV-2 specific. Contracting CD4+ clones appeared mostly in the CM and EM memory subsets, whereas CD8+ clones were enriched in EMRA.

Sequencing took place on an Illumina NovaSeq 6000. cDNA libraries for TCRalpha and TCRbeta were prepared by 5'RACE using constant-segment primers, with sample barcodes and unique molecular identifiers added. Trizol reagent was used to extract RNA from every sample. The libraries were amplified in two PCR steps, and the second step added a second sample barcode and Illumina TruSeq adapters. Libraries were sequenced on an Illumina NovaSeq with 2 x 150 bp paired-end reads. The paper's data handling went like this. Demultiplexing of reads and collapsing into UMI-guided consensus sequences were performed with migec v1.2.7. Using mixcr v2.1.11, UMI consensuses were aligned to TRA and TRB V and J templates and then assembled into clonotypes. Clonotypes were classified as expanded or contracted when called significant by both edgeR and NoisET, with noise models trained on biological replicates. For edgeR calls, the thresholds were a false discovery rate-adjusted p below 0.01 and a log2 fold-change of 1. PCA with hierarchical clustering of max-normalized trajectories of the 1000 most abundant clonotypes was used as exploratory dynamics analysis. Separately sequenced CD4+ and CD8+ repertoires were used to assign the CD4 or CD8 phenotype of responding clones. TCRdb ran its own pipeline on the public reads, namely fastp trimming at Q25 and MiXCR clone calling, and kept in-frame beta chains. CDR3 protein duplicates are merged, each entry listing the most common genes and DNA. TCRdb's processing, not the authors', yielded these V and J calls. The sample profile shows 110,000 to 150,000 distinct CDR3 sequences; 20% to 25% of them were found once. The ten largest account for roughly a quarter of the sample.

Sequenced: PBMCs or a T cell subset sorted from them (not recorded which). The rearrangement joined TRBV7-6 to TRBJ1-2; TRBD1 fits 9 bases in the junction. The sequence was collected from an adult woman who had mild COVID-19 (a few samples of this study predate the infection). The sample titles of this study are shuffled in the database, so cell type and time point are left out; the donor was told from shared clones. The base sequence is TGTGCCAGCAGCCAAAAACAGGGGGCCTACTCCTATGGCTACACCTTC. Translation gives CASSQKQGAYSYGYTF.